This TCR beta chain is drawn from a study of shared clonotypes between healthy human individuals. The method was immunoSEQ multiplex PCR; TCRdb's version includes in-frame clones alone and lacks a portion of them. The sample yields 950,000 to 1,100,000 clones, roughly 74% seen once. The germline gives CDR1 MDHEN, CDR2 SYDVKM. The CDR3 consists of 14 residues. The V end was cut by 8 bases, the J end by 3 bases, with 14 bases between. This clone was seen only once. V is TRBV28 and J is TRBJ1-5; no clear D. The source is a man younger than 35 in good health. Some clones in this sample may be carry-over from other donors' samples. Sequenced: memory CD4+ T cells from PBMCs. Subset in this sample: CD45RA-negative fraction. The CDR3 loop reads CASVLAAYNQPQHF. The CDR3 DNA is TGTGCCAGCGTTTTGGCCGCTTACAATCAGCCCCAGCATTTT.